Included here is one T cell receptor beta chain sequence, with context. The antigen remains unidentified. The CDR3 sequence is 14 residues long. V shed 6 bases and J 11 bases; nucleotides not matched to a gene: 6. Per germline, CDR1 MDHEN and CDR2 SYDVKM. The data were obtained in a study of T cell responses to AZD1222 COVID-19 vaccine. Whole-study results and caveats: It was only after the peak T cell response that any repertoires were sampled. Donors were chiefly white British, with a greater number of females, and clonal diversity was perhaps underestimated.

Libraries were prepared by immunoSEQ multiplex PCR; TCRdb keeps only in-frame clonotypes and omits some of them. Among 130,000 to 150,000 clones listed, about 86% were seen once. The V call is TRBV28, the J call TRBJ1-6; 11 positions match TRBD1. The source was peripheral blood, collected 28 days after the second AZD1222 dose. The clonotype comes from an adult who received the AZD1222 COVID-19 vaccine. For the CDR3, the DNA is TGTGCCAGCAGCCCTGGACAGGGGGCTCCACCCCTCCACTTT. The encoded protein is CASSPGQGAPPLHF. Supplemented by reference TRBV28 and TRBJ1-6, the full variable domain reads DVKVTQSSRYLVKRTGEKVFLECVQDMDHENMFWYRQDPGLGLRLIYFSYDVKMKEKGDIPEGYSVSREKKERFSLILESASTNQTSMYLCASSPGQGAPPLHFGNGTRLTVT.